Below, 17 T cell receptor beta chains from the same sample are listed, as sequenced in a study of beta chain features in type 1 diabetes. Expressed TCRB transcripts were sequenced, since all the RNA that had been isolated was reverse transcribed. Measured with immunoSEQ multiplex PCR; TCRdb has only the in-frame clones, and not every one. Among 300,000 to 350,000 clones, approximately 13% were seen once, and the ten largest hold roughly 0.016%. Study-wide results and limits: In every one of the four CD4+ subsets, TCRB CDR3s were moderately but significantly shorter in Type 1 diabetes patients.

No antigen is known for these receptors. Sequenced input: naive CD4+ T cells from blood. These receptors all come from a woman aged 18-29 years with type 1 diabetes.

The chain recombines TRBV19 with TRBJ1-2, with 7 bases lining up with TRBD1. The ends lost 7 bases at V and 3 bases at J; junction bases unmatched: 11. The CDR3 contains 15 residues. Germline CDR1 LNHDA, CDR2 SQIVND (reference sequence). The CDR3 loop reads CASNYGTAKDYGYTF. CDR3 DNA sequence: TGTGCCAGTAACTACGGGACAGCTAAGGACTATGGCTACACCTTC.

The chain has TRBV5-4 and TRBJ1-5; 10 nucleotides align to TRBD1. Germline V gene lookup returns CDR1 SGHNT and CDR2 YYREEE (reference sequence). The CDR3 loop spans 15 amino acids. V lost 0 bases and J lost 5; bases outside the gene matches: 2. The CDR3 sequence: CASSLGGTGDQPQHF. The CDR3 DNA is TGTGCCAGCAGCTTGGGGGGGACAGGGGATCAGCCCCAGCATTTT.

This clone was seen only a few times. This chain joins TRBV19 and TRBJ2-1; TRBD2 matches 8 bases. The CDR3 sequence is 16 residues long. Germline V CDR1 and CDR2: LNHDA, SQIVND (reference sequence). Germline trimming cut 3 bases from V and 0 bases from J; bases unmatched to any gene: 4. In nucleotides, the CDR3 is TGTGCCAGTAGTATCGGGGGGGGGAGCTCCTACAATGAGCAGTTCTTC. Residues: CASSIGGGSSYNEQFF.

This clone was counted a few times. The J gene is TRBJ2-3, the V gene TRBV12-5, with no clear D. V lost 1 base, J lost 4 bases, and 6 bases lay in between. The length of the CDR3 is 13 residues. Germline V gives CDR1 LGHNT, CDR2 FRNRAP. CDR3 in amino acids: CASGLDTADTQYF. The CDR3 nucleotides are TGTGCTAGTGGTTTGGATACTGCAGATACGCAGTATTTT.

The gene calls are TRBV28 and TRBJ1-5; 8 bases are shared with TRBD1. Germline trimming cut 4 bases from V and 7 bases from J; bases unmatched to any gene: 6. Germline-derived CDR1 and CDR2 are MDHEN and SYDVKM. The CDR3 spans 14 residues. CDR3 DNA: TGTGCCAGCAGTTCCGGACAGGGCCCCCAGCCCCAGCATTTT. Its translation is CASSSGQGPQPQHF.

This clone has just a few counts. This chain connects TRBV10-3 to TRBJ2-7; a weak D match, TRBD2 (6 bases). The V end lost 0 bases, the J end lost 4 bases, and 19 bases lay between the germline ends. This CDR3 is 17 amino acids long. Germline V gives CDR1 ENHRY, CDR2 SYGVKD. CDR3 sequence (DNA): TGTGCCATCAGTGAGTCCCTGACTAGTCTATCTTCGTACGAGCAGTACTTC. Its translation is CAISESLTSLSSYEQYF.

This clone was counted between two and nine times. The chain carries TRBV27 and TRBJ1-5; D unclear. Germline V lookup: CDR1 MNHEY, CDR2 SMNVEV (reference sequence). CDR3 size: 14 residues. V lost 3 bases and J 3 bases, leaving 9 bases between the germline ends. CDR3 DNA: TGTGCCAGCAGTTTTCGAGCCTTCAATCAGCCCCAGCATTTT. Translation: CASSFRAFNQPQHF.

The V and J genes are TRBV27 and TRBJ1-2, with D tentatively TRBD1 (6 bases). The CDR3 sequence is 13 residues long. V dropped 5 bases and J dropped 4 bases, with 11 bases sitting between them. Germline V gene data show CDR1 as MNHEY and CDR2 as SMNVEV (reference sequence). The CDR3 loop reads CASSAQGSYGYTF. CDR3 nucleotide sequence: TGTGCCAGCAGTGCACAGGGTAGCTATGGCTACACCTTC.

The chain is built from TRBV5-1 and TRBJ2-5, with D perhaps TRBD1 (5 bases). Germline CDR1 SGHRS, CDR2 YFSETQ. V shed 1 base and J shed 1 base, with 8 bases lying between them. The CDR3 is 14 residues long. CDR3 amino acids: CASSLYDSQETQYF. The CDR3, as DNA: TGCGCCAGCAGCTTGTACGACAGCCAAGAGACCCAGTACTTC.

The chain carries TRBV28 and TRBJ1-5, with 9 bases that match TRBD1. CDR1 is MDHEN, CDR2 SYDVKM, per germline. V shed 7 bases, J shed 7 bases, and the junction held 5 bases outside the gene matches. The CDR3 runs 13 residues. DNA of the CDR3: TGTGCCAGCAAGACAGGGGGAAGCCAGCCCCAGCATTTT. This gives the protein CASKTGGSQPQHF. Full variable domain (missing parts from reference TRBV28 and TRBJ1-5): DVKVTQSSRYLVKRTGEKVFLECVQDMDHENMFWYRQDPGLGLRLIYFSYDVKMKEKGDIPEGYSVSREKKERFSLILESASTNQTSMYLCASKTGGSQPQHFGDGTRLSIL.

There are a few counts of this clone. The rearrangement joins TRBV27 to TRBJ2-3, with 7 nucleotides matching TRBD1. Germline V gives CDR1 MNHEY, CDR2 SMNVEV (reference sequence). Trimming removed 8 bases from V and 2 bases from J; junction bases left unmatched: 7. The length of the CDR3 is 14 residues. CDR3 in amino acids: CASARDRDTDTQYF. The CDR3 DNA is TGTGCCAGCGCACGGGACAGAGACACAGATACGCAGTATTTT.

This sequence joins TRBV4-2 and TRBJ2-3; no clear D. The CDR3 has 13 amino acids. CDR1 LGHNA and CDR2 YNFKEQ come from the germline V gene. V was cut by 4 bases and J by 3 bases, with 8 bases left in between. In DNA form, the CDR3 reads TGTGCCAGCAGCCCGGGTAGGACAGATACGCAGTATTTT. Translated: CASSPGRTDTQYF.

The chain uses TRBV27 and TRBJ2-1; TRBD2 agrees at 7 bases. Germline CDR1 and CDR2: MNHEY and SMNVEV (reference sequence). The junction had 11 bases not matched to a gene; V was cut back by 7 bases and J by 2 bases. There are 16 residues in the CDR3. CDR3 in DNA: TGTGCCAGCATCGATAGGGCGGGAGCCCCCTACAATGAGCAGTTCTTC. It specifies CASIDRAGAPYNEQFF.

This clone has only a few counts. The chain carries TRBV7-2 and TRBJ2-5, with 7 bases that match TRBD2. Looked up from germline, CDR1 is SGHTA and CDR2 is FQGNSA. The ends lost 5 bases at V and 4 bases at J; junction bases unmatched: 4. The CDR3 loop spans 13 amino acids. The CDR3 reads CASSLSGAETQYF. The CDR3 bases are TGTGCCAGCAGCCTAAGCGGGGCAGAGACCCAGTACTTC.

This clone was counted only a few times. The chain has TRBV10-3 and TRBJ1-1; 8 bases agree with TRBD1. The CDR3 loop spans 13 amino acids. The germline V gene has CDR1 ENHRY and CDR2 SYGVKD. Trimming at V came to 7 bases and at J to 4 bases, leaving 5 bases not matched to a gene. The CDR3 DNA reads TGTGCCATCAACCAGGGGGCTGTCACTGAAGCTTTCTTT. Translated: CAINQGAVTEAFF.

This clone occurred a few times. In DNA, the CDR3 is TGTGCCAGCAGTGACACTGCGGACAGAAGAGGACACGAGCAGTACTTC. It translates to CASSDTADRRGHEQYF. This rearrangement joins TRBV25-1 to TRBJ2-7; possible D gene TRBD1, 6 bases. The germline V gene has CDR1 MGHDK and CDR2 SYGVNS. Trimming pared 3 bases from V and 5 bases from J, leaving 20 bases between. This CDR3 spans 16 amino acids.

This clone came up a few times. This specimen includes other DNA sequences encoding the same CDR3. The chain has TRBV28 and TRBJ2-2; D uncertain. The CDR3 consists of 14 residues. Germline CDR1 MDHEN, CDR2 SYDVKM. V lost 2 bases and J lost 1, with 5 bases in between. This CDR3 reads CASSLAGNTGELFF. DNA for the CDR3: TGTGCCAGCAGTTTAGCAGGGAACACCGGGGAGCTGTTTTTT.